Reported below is one TCR beta chain. Patients of the Seattle cohort, enrolled during active infection, were followed longitudinally. This specimen belongs to a study of blood T cell repertoires in COVID-19. The CDR3 runs to 14 residues. Per germline, CDR1 LGHDT and CDR2 YNNKEL (reference sequence). V was trimmed by 5 bases and J by 3 bases, leaving 13 bases between them. The protocol was immunoSEQ multiplex PCR, while the TCRdb copy is restricted to in-frame clones and leaves out a portion. The table has approximately 170,000 clones, approximately 85% seen once. This sequence was found in a man older than 75 with COVID-19, enrolled during active disease. Sample: peripheral blood. This chain uses TRBV3-1 (or the pseudogene TRBV3-2) with TRBJ2-5, with D maybe TRBD2 (5 bases). CDR3: CASSKRGLEETQYF. The DNA for the CDR3 is TGTGCCAGCAGCAAGAGAGGGTTAGAAGAGACCCAGTACTTC.